A selection of T cell receptor beta chains follows, all from one sample in a study of T cell repertoires in cytomegalovirus infection. MiXCR was run by TCRdb on the reads, yielding one entry per CDR3 protein. This table has around 740,000 distinct CDR3 sequences, roughly a third appearing once. The sequencing sample was made of PBMCs. These receptors were taken from a human donor in good health (CMV status not recorded). Some clones in this sample may be carry-over from other donors' samples. CDR3s include the opening cysteine and the closing phenylalanine or tryptophan. Fields, in order: CDR3 length, clone size, V gene, D gene, J gene, CDR3 DNA, CDR3 protein. A D gene is named only where the DNA matches it firmly. Clone sizes are given selectively: once, few, many, or a class where the clone is expanded.

>13|few|TRBV4-2|.|TRBJ1-4
TGTGCCAGCAGCCCGGGTCCGGATGAAAAACTGTTTTTT
CASSPGPDEKLFF
>14|few|TRBV6-1|.|TRBJ1-5
TGTGCCAGCAGGCTTTTACAGATCAATCAGCCCCAGCATTTT
CASRLLQINQPQHF
>15|.|TRBV19|TRBD1|TRBJ2-5
TGTGCCAGTAGTTTGCCGGGACAGGGAATAGAGACCCAGTACTTC
CASSLPGQGIETQYF
>11|.|TRBV12-3/TRBV12-4|.|TRBJ2-3
TGTGCCAGCAGGGAGACAGATACGCAGTATTTT
CASRETDTQYF
>16|many|TRBV7-6|.|TRBJ1-5
TGTGCCAGCAGCTTAGGAGGGCAGGGGCAAAATCAGCCCCAGCATTTT
CASSLGGQGQNQPQHF
>13|many|TRBV7-6|TRBD2|TRBJ2-7
TGTGCCAGCAGCTTATCTGGGGGGGACGAGCAGTACTTC
CASSLSGGDEQYF
>13|.|TRBV27|.|TRBJ1-2
TGTGCCAGCAGTTTATCGGTCGAGTATGGCTACACCTTC
CASSLSVEYGYTF
>14|once|TRBV24-1|TRBD1|TRBJ1-1
TGTGCCACCAGGGCGAGACAGGGGGATACTGAAGCTTTCTTT
CATRARQGDTEAFF
>17|.|TRBV15|.|TRBJ1-2
TGTGCCACCAGCAGAGATTATGATCCCGGACCAAACTATGGCTACACCTTC
CATSRDYDPGPNYGYTF
>12|few|TRBV6-2/TRBV6-3|.|TRBJ1-2
TGTGCCAGCAACCGACAGGACTATGGCTACACCTTC
CASNRQDYGYTF
>15|many|TRBV28|.|TRBJ1-5
TGTGCCAGCAGTTTCAGGGCTTATAGCAATCAGCCCCAGCATTTT
CASSFRAYSNQPQHF
>13|.|TRBV11-3|.|TRBJ2-1
TGTGCCAGCAGCTTAACACCCTCATGGGAGCAGTTCTTC
CASSLTPSWEQFF
>15|.|TRBV12-3/TRBV12-4|.|TRBJ1-5
TGTGCCAGCAGTTCCCGAGGGGGGGAAGCCCAGCCCCAGCATTTT
CASSSRGGEAQPQHF
>14|.|TRBV6-6|.|TRBJ1-3
TGTGCCAGCAGCCAACGGCACTCTGGAAACACCATATATTTT
CASSQRHSGNTIYF
>15|.|TRBV15|.|TRBJ1-5
TGTGCCACCAGCGGCGATACAGCGGAAAATCAGCCCCAGCATTTT
CATSGDTAENQPQHF
>15|many|TRBV27|.|TRBJ1-1
TGTGCCAGCAAAGGGGAGGCATACCTGAACACTGAAGCTTTCTTT
CASKGEAYLNTEAFF
>13|.|TRBV2|.|TRBJ2-5
TGTGCCAGCAGTCCCTTGGACGGGGAGACCCAGTACTTC
CASSPLDGETQYF